This T cell receptor beta chain emerged from a study of CD4 T cells in relation to SARS-CoV-2 and coronaviruses. The wider study: TCR beta CDR3s were sequenced after roughly eleven-day antigen culture of PBMCs. Patient ages ranged from about 21 to 72, median 38.

Profiling relied on immunoSEQ multiplex PCR, and the TCRdb table lists in-frame clones only, not all of them. Here the sample spans some 32,000 clones, roughly 76% being singletons. Note on this clone: Its antigen is undetermined.

Germline lookup yields CDR1 SEHNR and CDR2 FQNEAQ (reference sequence). Trimming took off 6 bases at V and 4 bases at J, with 24 bases between the two ends. This CDR3 contains 18 residues. Whole-study results and caveats: Samples before the pandemic and after infection were not matched within any donor.

The material sequenced was memory CD4+ T cells from PBMCs, cultured in vitro. The chain employs TRBV7-9 and TRBJ2-2; D is unclear. This TCR derives from an adult with COVID-19. The CDR3 DNA follows: TGTGCCAGCAGTTCTACTCCGGCGCGCCCCGGTAGCACCGGGGAGCTGTTTTTT. Its translation is CASSSTPARPGSTGELFF.